This T cell receptor beta chain was captured by sequencing in a study of T cell responses to AZD1222 COVID-19 vaccine. This CDR3 comprises 16 residues. The V segment lost 0 bases and the J segment 5 bases; nucleotides outside the gene matches: 7. CDR1 is SGHTS, CDR2 YDEGEE, per germline. The repertoire was sequenced with immunoSEQ multiplex PCR; TCRdb's copy has only in-frame clones and lacks some. The sample carries tens of thousands of clones, about 90% recorded once. About this clone itself: The antigen is not known.

Overall study results and limits: Spike-specific TCR breadth and depth were elevated following two AZD1222 doses. White British donors predominated, females outnumbered males, and clonal diversity was possibly underestimated. Only a handful of AZD1222 recipients, roughly 6 in all, had baseline seropositivity. Distributed over spike, vaccine-associated CD4 TCRs predominated at 160-218 and 743-854.

This clonotype was obtained from an adult who received the MenACWY meningococcal vaccine as a control. This chain joins TRBV5-8 and TRBJ1-4, with 7 bases fitting TRBD1. Here the sequenced sample was peripheral blood, taken 28 days after the second dose of the MenACWY control vaccine. The CDR3 DNA sequence: TGTGCCAGCAGCTTGGGCGGACAGGCGGTGAATGAAAAACTGTTTTTT. This translates into CASSLGGQAVNEKLFF.